A single sample is the source of the 7 T cell receptor beta chains below, sequenced in a study of CD8 T cells in ankylosing spondylitis. TCRdb used MiXCR to reprocess the 5' RACE reads, holding one entry per CDR3 protein. The profile shows about 800,000 distinct CDR3 sequences, 12% of them singletons. Findings and limits, study-wide: Blood from ankylosing spondylitis patients appeared to carry a characteristic roughly eight-variant TCR beta motif.

Their target antigens are unknown. What was sequenced was blood, either unsorted or a sorted T cell fraction (not recorded which). Receptors originate from a male donor with ankylosing spondylitis.

This clonotype has ten or more counts. The chain recombines TRBV7-2 with TRBJ1-2; D unclear. CDR1 and CDR2 (germline): SGHTA, FQGNSA. This CDR3 is 14 amino acids long. V dropped 1 base and J dropped 5 bases, with 11 bases sitting between them. CDR3 residues: CASSLVAGSYGYTF. As DNA, the CDR3 is TGTGCCAGCAGCTTAGTTGCCGGATCTTATGGCTACACCTTC.

The chain employs TRBV6-1 and TRBJ2-7; D might be TRBD2 (6 bases). This CDR3 is built from 15 residues. Germline CDR1 reads MNHNS; CDR2 reads SASEGT. V lost 5 bases and J lost 5, with 19 bases in between. CDR3 nucleotide sequence: TGTGCCAGCAGTCCCGGTGGCAAATGGGGGGACGAGCAGTACTTC. It is translated as CASSPGGKWGDEQYF.

This clonotype was recorded many times. V is TRBV9 and J is TRBJ2-3; 8 positions match TRBD1. Trimming removed 3 bases from V and 4 bases from J; junction bases left unmatched: 7. The CDR3 runs to 15 residues. Germline CDR1 SGDLS, CDR2 YYNGEE. DNA of the CDR3: TGTGCCAGCAGCGACGGACAGGGAAGGGCAGATACGCAGTATTTT. It translates to CASSDGQGRADTQYF.

The V call is TRBV24-1, the J call TRBJ2-3; 7 bases match TRBD2. The germline V gene has CDR1 KGHDR and CDR2 SFDVKD. J was trimmed by 10 bases and V by 4 bases; bases with no gene match: 13. The CDR3 has 15 amino acids. The CDR3 loop is CATSENGEGQDAQYF. The CDR3 nucleotides are TGTGCCACCAGTGAGAACGGGGAGGGTCAGGATGCGCAGTATTTT.

This clonotype was counted a few times. The rearrangement joins TRBV20-1 to TRBJ2-1; 9 nucleotides agree with TRBD2. Germline V gene data show CDR1 as DFQATT and CDR2 as SNEGSKA (reference sequence). CDR3 length: 14 amino acids. V gave up 4 bases and J gave up 4 bases; unmatched junction bases: 5. CDR3 sequence reads: CSAKGTSRYNEQFF. CDR3 coding DNA: TGCAGTGCTAAGGGGACTAGCAGATACAATGAGCAGTTCTTC.

The J gene is TRBJ1-4, the V gene TRBV6-1, with 8 bases aligning to TRBD1. V lost 6 bases, J lost 7 bases, and 7 bases stayed unmatched. The CDR3 is 14 residues long. Germline V gives CDR1 MNHNS, CDR2 SASEGT. CDR3 sequence (DNA): TGTGCCAGCAGCCTACAGGGGGGCCGTGAAAAACTGTTTTTT. Protein sequence: CASSLQGGREKLFF.

J is TRBJ1-6 and V is TRBV4-2; D remains unclear. Germline lookup yields CDR1 LGHNA and CDR2 YNFKEQ. Trimming took off 6 bases at V and 1 base at J, with 13 bases between the two ends. The CDR3 is made up of 16 amino acids. CDR3 in DNA: TGTGCCAGCAGGAGTATCCTGGGGTCCTATAATTCACCCCTCCACTTT. Translated: CASRSILGSYNSPLHF.